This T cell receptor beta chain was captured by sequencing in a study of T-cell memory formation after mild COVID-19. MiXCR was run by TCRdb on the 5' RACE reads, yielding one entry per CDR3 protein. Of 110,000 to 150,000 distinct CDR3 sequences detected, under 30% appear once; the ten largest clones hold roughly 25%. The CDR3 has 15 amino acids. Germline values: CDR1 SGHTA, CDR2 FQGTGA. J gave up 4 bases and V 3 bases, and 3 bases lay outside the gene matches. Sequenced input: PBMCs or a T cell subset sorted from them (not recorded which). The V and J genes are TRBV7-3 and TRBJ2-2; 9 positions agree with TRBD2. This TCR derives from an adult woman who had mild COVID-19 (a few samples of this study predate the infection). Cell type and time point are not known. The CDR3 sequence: CASSFLAGFTGELFF. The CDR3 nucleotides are TGTGCCAGCAGCTTCCTAGCGGGGTTCACCGGGGAGCTGTTTTTT.